This is a list of T cell receptor beta chains from one sample in a study of T cells in Graves' hyperthyroidism and ophthalmopathy. TCRdb ran MiXCR on the multiplex PCR reads and lists one entry per CDR3 protein. The sample holds 600,000 to 700,000 distinct CDR3 sequences; roughly 14% are singletons and the top ten take 4.3%. The sample comprised blood. The receptors here all came from a woman between 40 and 55 years old with Graves' ophthalmopathy. Each CDR3 is given with its conserved first and last residue. A D gene is named only where the DNA matches it firmly. The size of a clone is reported for some rows only, either as once, few or many, or as a class for expanded clones.

d_call j_call clone_size v_call cdr3_nt cdr3_aa
TRBD1 TRBJ1-2 many TRBV28 TGTGCCAGCAGCACGACAGGGGACTTATATGGCTACACCTTC CASSTTGDLYGYTF
NA TRBJ2-7 few TRBV6-5 TGTGCCAGCAGAAGAGGGACAACCTACGAGCAGTACTTC CASRRGTTYEQYF
NA TRBJ2-5 many TRBV10-3 TGTGCCATCAGTGAGGGGGACCATCAAGAGACCCAGTACTTC CAISEGDHQETQYF
NA TRBJ1-1 NA TRBV4-1 TGCGCCAGCAGCCAGGAGACAGCAATGAACACTGAAGCTTTCTTT CASSQETAMNTEAFF
TRBD1 TRBJ2-1 many TRBV12-3/TRBV12-4 TGTGCCAGCAGGGACAGGGCCTACAATGAGCAGTTCTTC CASRDRAYNEQFF
NA TRBJ2-7 many TRBV29-1 TGCAGCGCCCGACTACACCAGGGCTACGAGCAGTACTTC CSARLHQGYEQYF
NA TRBJ1-2 few TRBV20-1 TGCAGTGCTCCGGACGGAGGATACTATGGCTACACCTTC CSAPDGGYYGYTF
TRBD1 TRBJ1-1 many TRBV19 TGTGCCAGTAGTATAGAGAGAACAGGGGGTTCGAACACTGAAGCTTTCTTT CASSIERTGGSNTEAFF
NA TRBJ1-2 NA TRBV11-2 TGTGCCAGCATTCCCGGCCGGAGGGGTTTCAACTATGGCTACACCTTC CASIPGRRGFNYGYTF
NA TRBJ2-2 many TRBV24-1 TGTGCCACCAGTGATTTCGGTCTGGGGGAGCTGTTTTTT CATSDFGLGELFF
NA TRBJ2-5 many TRBV11-2 TGTGCCAGCAACGGTAGGGGGGCAGGACAAGAGACCCAGTACTTC CASNGRGAGQETQYF
NA TRBJ1-6 few TRBV7-9 TGTACCAGCACAGACACCGTAGGCAATTCACCCCTCCACTTT CTSTDTVGNSPLHF
NA TRBJ1-1 many TRBV6-2/TRBV6-3 TGTGCCAGCAGTTATTTCTTAGAGAACGAAGCTTTCTTT CASSYFLENEAFF
TRBD2 TRBJ2-3 few TRBV19 TGTGCCAGTAGTCTCCGGACCAAAGCGGGAGGGCCTGGAGATACGCAGTATTTT CASSLRTKAGGPGDTQYF
TRBD1 TRBJ1-5 NA TRBV2 TGTGCCAGCAGCAAGGGACAGGGGGCGCGCCAGCCCCAGCATTTT CASSKGQGARQPQHF
NA TRBJ1-1 NA TRBV6-5 TGTGCCAGCAGTTACTCTTGGGAAGGGGGTGAAGCTTTCTTT CASSYSWEGGEAFF
NA TRBJ2-7 many TRBV12-3/TRBV12-4 TGTGCCAGCAGTTTATCACGGGGGCTGGACGAGCAGTACTTC CASSLSRGLDEQYF
NA TRBJ2-4 many TRBV7-2 TGTGCCAGCACCTCGACAGTCCGGGCGAACATTCAGTACTTC CASTSTVRANIQYF
NA TRBJ1-1 many TRBV30 TGTGCCTGGGTTCAGGGGTTAACTGAAGCTTTCTTT CAWVQGLTEAFF
TRBD1 TRBJ2-5 NA TRBV20-1 TGCAGTGCTAGCCGGGACAGGCTCCAAGAGACCCAGTACTTC CSASRDRLQETQYF
NA TRBJ2-2 many TRBV19 TGTGCCAGTAGTATAGGTACTGGCGGGGAGCTGTTTTTT CASSIGTGGELFF
TRBD2 TRBJ2-7 many TRBV6-2/TRBV6-3 TGTGCCAGCAGCCAAGGGACTAGCGGAAATTACGAGCAGTACTTC CASSQGTSGNYEQYF
NA TRBJ1-1 many TRBV11-2 TGTGCCAGCAGCCCGACGGGGGATTTTGAAGCTTTCTTT CASSPTGDFEAFF
NA TRBJ2-7 many TRBV12-3/TRBV12-4 TGTGCCAGCAGTTTCGGGGTTGGCGGAATCTACTTC CASSFGVGGIYF
TRBD1 TRBJ1-1 many TRBV4-1 TGCGCCAGCAGCCAAGGAGCGGAGACAGGGTCCAGAGCTTTCTTT CASSQGAETGSRAFF
NA TRBJ2-6 NA TRBV6-1 TGTGCCAGCAGGGTAGGATTATACTCTGGGGCCAACGTCCTGACTTTC CASRVGLYSGANVLTF
TRBD1 TRBJ1-1 NA TRBV6-5 TGTGCCAGCAGTTACGGGACAGGGGAAGTTTTGGCTTTCTTT CASSYGTGEVLAFF